These T cell receptor beta chains were read from a single sample in a study of Graves' ophthalmopathy and Graves' hyperthyroidism. TCRdb recomputed calls from the multiplex PCR reads with MiXCR, one row per CDR3 protein. Of roughly 400,000 distinct CDR3 sequences in the sample, 15% to 20% were seen once. The sequenced sample consisted of peripheral blood. The receptors were gathered from an adult woman with stable Graves' hyperthyroidism. CDR3s include the opening cysteine and the closing phenylalanine or tryptophan. Rows give clone size only sometimes, using once, few, many, or a class for an expanded clone.

v_call	clone_size	cdr3_aa
TRBV29-1	many	CSVEGGTDTQYF
TRBV29-1	many	CAGQTGELFF
TRBV12-3/TRBV12-4	NA	CASRVGQGRNQPQHF
TRBV2	many	CASSERGYPDTIYF
TRBV6-5	NA	CASSFWDYEQYF
TRBV11-2	many	CASSLFYKNYEQYF
TRBV7-9	many	CASSGLKTYEQYF
TRBV7-9	NA	CASSSPLQVQETQYF
TRBV20-1	many	CSASDRIVGAFF
TRBV12-3/TRBV12-4	many	CASSSTGMVQPQHF
TRBV28	many	CASSLPTVNTEAFF
TRBV5-1	NA	CASSLGTSGKKEDTQYF
TRBV20-1	many	CSARDLKTGWAYEQYF
TRBV2	NA	CASEGQGLANYGYTF
TRBV6-5	many	CASSNRVKQPQHF
TRBV28	many	CASTSPSSGANVLTF
TRBV20-1	many	CSAGEQATLEYGYTF
TRBV11-1	many	CASSSVLAGPFSYEQYF
TRBV6-1	NA	CASRGQWGGELFF
TRBV5-1	many	CASSPEAGANVLTF
TRBV30	many	CAWKGGSAKNIQYF
TRBV2	NA	CASSVGQGIYEQYF
TRBV6-5	few	CASSYSGSGVYEQYF
TRBV10-3	many	CAIRVDGGGEQYF
TRBV15	NA	CAASRESGTGTYEQYF
TRBV20-1	many	CSARDSRESDGNTIYF
TRBV20-1	many	CSASWLGQGFGDEQYF
TRBV12-3/TRBV12-4	NA	CASRTTWKAGTEAFF
TRBV6-5	many	CASSYYKMNTEAFF
TRBV19	NA	CASSIGQVYEQYF
TRBV28	few	CASTPSPGQSTDTQYF
TRBV4-2	many	CASSQDLRYEQYF
TRBV7-8	many	CASSLGPRLAEPYEQYF
TRBV6-2/TRBV6-3	many	CASSYNRVETQYF
TRBV6-2/TRBV6-3	many	CASTPLGAGNSYEQYF
TRBV5-1	many	CASSIGSSGYTF
TRBV6-2/TRBV6-3	many	CASSRGTPGQDFYEQYF
TRBV27	many	CASSLWASEVYEQYF
TRBV20-1	many	CSATHPGEQYF
TRBV12-3/TRBV12-4	many	CASRARAEAFF
TRBV28	many	CASRLIGNYGYAF
TRBV19	few	CASTPRSNQPQHF
TRBV5-1	many	CASSAGTVRRDEAFF
TRBV4-2	many	CASSQGKVISEAFF
TRBV19	many	CASSGPDRGSNQPQHF
TRBV20-1	many	CSVSGGGNTIYF
TRBV27	many	CASSLTDMNTEAFF
TRBV28	many	CASSLCYSSGATTSGYTF
TRBV28	many	CASIGSSGGRLPGREQYF
TRBV11-2	many	CASSLHPQGDYEQYF
TRBV27	many	CASSLYGTRELFF
TRBV20-1	few	CSARGTSIDTQYF
TRBV20-1	many	CSAREGAYEGYTF